Presented here are 2 T cell receptor beta chains from one specimen sequenced in a study of CD8 T cells in Susac syndrome. Random hexamers served to reverse transcribe about 0.5 to 1 ug RNA. MiXCR was run by TCRdb on the immunoSEQ multiplex PCR reads, yielding one entry per CDR3 protein. The sample contains under 150,000 distinct CDR3 sequences, about 94% of which appear only once. The sequenced sample was CD4+ T cells from PBMCs. These receptor sequences come from a human donor with multiple sclerosis.

This rearrangement joins TRBV28 to TRBJ2-5, with 7 bases aligning to TRBD1. The CDR3 is made up of 15 amino acids. V gave up 6 bases and J gave up 1 base; unmatched junction bases: 8. Per germline, CDR1 MDHEN and CDR2 SYDVKM. The CDR3 sequence is CASSPRQGIQETQYF. Written as DNA, the CDR3 is TGTGCCAGCAGCCCGAGACAGGGCATCCAAGAGACCCAGTACTTC.

This chain uses TRBV4-3 with TRBJ2-3; 8 positions match TRBD1. J lost 1 base, V lost 0 bases, and 3 bases had no gene match. Germline assignment: CDR1 LGHNA and CDR2 YSLEER. The CDR3 sequence is 16 residues long. The CDR3 nucleotides are TGCGCCAGCAGCCAAGATACAGGGGGTGGCACAGATACGCAGTATTTT. Its translation: CASSQDTGGGTDTQYF.